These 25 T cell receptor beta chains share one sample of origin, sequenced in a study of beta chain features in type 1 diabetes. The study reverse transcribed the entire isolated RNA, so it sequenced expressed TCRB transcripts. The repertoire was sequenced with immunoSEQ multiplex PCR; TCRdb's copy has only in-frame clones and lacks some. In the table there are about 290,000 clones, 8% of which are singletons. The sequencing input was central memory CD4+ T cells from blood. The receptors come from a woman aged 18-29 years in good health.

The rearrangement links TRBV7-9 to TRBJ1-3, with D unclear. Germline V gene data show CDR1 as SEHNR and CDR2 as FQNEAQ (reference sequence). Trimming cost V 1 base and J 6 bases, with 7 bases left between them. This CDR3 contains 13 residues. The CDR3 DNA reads TGTGCCAGCAGCTTAGACTTAATAAACACCATATATTTT. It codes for CASSLDLINTIYF.

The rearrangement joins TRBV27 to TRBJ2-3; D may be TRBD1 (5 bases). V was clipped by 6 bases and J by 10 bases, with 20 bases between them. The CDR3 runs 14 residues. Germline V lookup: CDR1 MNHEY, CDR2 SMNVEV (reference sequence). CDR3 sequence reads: CASSQRREGVAQYF. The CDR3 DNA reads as TGTGCCAGCAGCCAAAGACGCGAAGGGGTCGCGCAGTATTTT.

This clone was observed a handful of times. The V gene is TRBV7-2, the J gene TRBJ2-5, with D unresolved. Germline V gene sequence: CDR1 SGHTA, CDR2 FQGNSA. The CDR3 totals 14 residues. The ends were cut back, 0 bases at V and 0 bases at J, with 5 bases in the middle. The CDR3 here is CASSLATDQETQYF. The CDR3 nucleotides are TGTGCCAGCAGCTTAGCTACAGACCAAGAGACCCAGTACTTC. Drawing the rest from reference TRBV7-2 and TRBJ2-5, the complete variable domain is GAGVSQSPSNKVTEKGKDVELRCDPISGHTALYWYRQSLGQGLEFLIYFQGNSAPDKSGLPSDRFSAERTGGSVSTLTIQRTQQEDSAVYLCASSLATDQETQYFGPGTRLLVL.

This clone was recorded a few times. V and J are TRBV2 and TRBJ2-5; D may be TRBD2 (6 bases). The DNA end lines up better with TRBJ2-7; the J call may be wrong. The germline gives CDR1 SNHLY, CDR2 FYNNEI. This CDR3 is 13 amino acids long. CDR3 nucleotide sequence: TGTGCCAGCACCGGGGGAACCACCTACGAGCAGTACTTC. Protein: CASTGGTTYEQYF.

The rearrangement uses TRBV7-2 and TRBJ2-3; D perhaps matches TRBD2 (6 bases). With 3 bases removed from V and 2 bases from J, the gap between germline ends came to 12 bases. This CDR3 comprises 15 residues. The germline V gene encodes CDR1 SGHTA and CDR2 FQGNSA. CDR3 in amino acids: CASSFGSGYTDTQYF. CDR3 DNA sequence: TGTGCCAGCAGCTTTGGGAGCGGGTACACAGATACGCAGTATTTT.

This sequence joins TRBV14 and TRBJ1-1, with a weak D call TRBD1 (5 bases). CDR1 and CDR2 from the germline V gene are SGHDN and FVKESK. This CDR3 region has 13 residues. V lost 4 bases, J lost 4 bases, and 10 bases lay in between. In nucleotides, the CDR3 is TGTGCCAGCAGCCTCGACAGAGGCACTGAAGCTTTCTTT. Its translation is CASSLDRGTEAFF.

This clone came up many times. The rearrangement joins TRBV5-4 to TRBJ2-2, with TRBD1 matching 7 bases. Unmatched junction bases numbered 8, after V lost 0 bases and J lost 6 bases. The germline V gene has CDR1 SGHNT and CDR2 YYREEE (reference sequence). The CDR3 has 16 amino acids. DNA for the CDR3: TGTGCCAGCAGCTTGGAGAGGGGGCAGTTGTCCGGGGAGCTGTTTTTT. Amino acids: CASSLERGQLSGELFF.

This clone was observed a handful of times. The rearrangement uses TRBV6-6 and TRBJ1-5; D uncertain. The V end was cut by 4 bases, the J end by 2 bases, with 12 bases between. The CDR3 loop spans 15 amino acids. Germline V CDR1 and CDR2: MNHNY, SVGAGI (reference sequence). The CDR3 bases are TGTGCCAGCAGTTGGGGTGGATGGGGCAATCAGCCCCAGCATTTT. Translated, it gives CASSWGGWGNQPQHF.

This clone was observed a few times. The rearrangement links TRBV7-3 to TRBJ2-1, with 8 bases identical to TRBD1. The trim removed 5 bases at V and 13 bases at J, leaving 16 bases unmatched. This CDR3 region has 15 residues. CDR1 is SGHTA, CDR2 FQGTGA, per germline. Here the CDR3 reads CASSQFSGQVGFQFF. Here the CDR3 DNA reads TGTGCCAGCAGCCAATTTTCGGGACAGGTAGGGTTCCAGTTCTTC. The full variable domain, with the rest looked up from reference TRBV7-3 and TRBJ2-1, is GAGVSQTPSNKVTEKGKYVELRCDPISGHTALYWYRQSLGQGPEFLIYFQGTGAADDSGLPNDRFFAVRPEGSVSTLKIQRTERGDSAVYLCASSQFSGQVGFQFFGPGTRLTVL.

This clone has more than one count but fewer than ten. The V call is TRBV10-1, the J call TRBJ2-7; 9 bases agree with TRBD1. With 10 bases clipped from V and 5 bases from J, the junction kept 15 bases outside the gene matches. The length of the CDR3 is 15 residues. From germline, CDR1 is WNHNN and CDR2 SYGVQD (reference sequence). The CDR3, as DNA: TGCGCCATCGTAAACGCCGGGACAGGGTACCACGAGCAGTACTTC. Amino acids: CAIVNAGTGYHEQYF.

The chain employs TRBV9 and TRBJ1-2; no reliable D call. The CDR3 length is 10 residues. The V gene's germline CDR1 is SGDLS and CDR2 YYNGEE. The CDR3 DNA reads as TGTGGTAGAGGTCTGGACGGCTACACCTTC. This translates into CGRGLDGYTF.

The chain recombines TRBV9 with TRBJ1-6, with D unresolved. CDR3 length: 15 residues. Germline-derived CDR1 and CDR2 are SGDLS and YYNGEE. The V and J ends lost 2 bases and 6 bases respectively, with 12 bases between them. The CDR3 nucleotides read TGTGCCAGCAGCGTCAGCCCCACAATTAATTCACCCCTCCACTTT. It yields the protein CASSVSPTINSPLHF.

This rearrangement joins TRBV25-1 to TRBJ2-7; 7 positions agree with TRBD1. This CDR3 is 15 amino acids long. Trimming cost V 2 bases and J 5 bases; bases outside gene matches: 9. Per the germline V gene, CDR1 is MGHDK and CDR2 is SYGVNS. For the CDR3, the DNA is TGTGCCAGCAGTGAAGTCCGGGGACAGCTCCACGAGCAGTACTTC. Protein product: CASSEVRGQLHEQYF.

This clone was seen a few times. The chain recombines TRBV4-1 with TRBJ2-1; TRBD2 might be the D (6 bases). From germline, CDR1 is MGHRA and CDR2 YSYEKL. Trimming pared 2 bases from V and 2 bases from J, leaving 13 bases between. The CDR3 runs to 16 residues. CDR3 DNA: TGCGCCAGCAGCCAAAATCCGGGGGTCACCTACAATGAGCAGTTCTTC. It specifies CASSQNPGVTYNEQFF.

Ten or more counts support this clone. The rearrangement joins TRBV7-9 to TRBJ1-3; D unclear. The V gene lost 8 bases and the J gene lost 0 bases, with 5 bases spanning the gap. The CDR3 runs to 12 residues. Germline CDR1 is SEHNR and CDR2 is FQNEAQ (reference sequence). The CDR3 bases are TGTGCCAGCGTCGGCTCTGGAAACACCATATATTTT. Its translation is CASVGSGNTIYF.

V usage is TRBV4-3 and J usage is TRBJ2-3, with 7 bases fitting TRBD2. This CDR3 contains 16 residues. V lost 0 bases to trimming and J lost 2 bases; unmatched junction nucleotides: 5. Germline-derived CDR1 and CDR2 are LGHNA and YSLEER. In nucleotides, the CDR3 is TGCGCCAGCAGCCAAGATGGGCGGGAGAACACAGATACGCAGTATTTT. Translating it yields CASSQDGRENTDTQYF.

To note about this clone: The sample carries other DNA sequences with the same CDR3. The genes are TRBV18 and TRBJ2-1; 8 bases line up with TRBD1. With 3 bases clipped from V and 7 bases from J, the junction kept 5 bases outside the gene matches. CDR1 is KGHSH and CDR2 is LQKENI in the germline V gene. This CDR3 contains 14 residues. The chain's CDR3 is CASSPLTGENEQFF. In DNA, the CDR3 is TGTGCCAGCTCACCGTTGACAGGGGAAAATGAGCAGTTCTTC.

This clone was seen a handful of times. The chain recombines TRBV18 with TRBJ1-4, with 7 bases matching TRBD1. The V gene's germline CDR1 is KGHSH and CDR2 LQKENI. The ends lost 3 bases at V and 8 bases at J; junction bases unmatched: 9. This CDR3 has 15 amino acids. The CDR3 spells CASSPGQEYEEKLFF. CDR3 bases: TGTGCCAGCTCACCCGGACAGGAGTACGAGGAAAAACTGTTTTTT.

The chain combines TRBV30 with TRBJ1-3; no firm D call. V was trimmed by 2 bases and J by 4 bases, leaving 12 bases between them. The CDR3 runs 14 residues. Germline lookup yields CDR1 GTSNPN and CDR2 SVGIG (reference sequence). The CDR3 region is CAWSPTPKGNTIYF. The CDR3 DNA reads TGTGCCTGGAGTCCCACGCCAAAGGGAAACACCATATATTTT.

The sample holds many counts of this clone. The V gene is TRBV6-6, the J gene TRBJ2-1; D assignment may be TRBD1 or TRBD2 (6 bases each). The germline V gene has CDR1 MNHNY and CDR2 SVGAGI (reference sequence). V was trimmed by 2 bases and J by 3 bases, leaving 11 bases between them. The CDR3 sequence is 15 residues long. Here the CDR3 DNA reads TGTGCCAGCAGTTACGGGGGGCCCGTCTACAATGAGCAGTTCTTC. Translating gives CASSYGGPVYNEQFF.

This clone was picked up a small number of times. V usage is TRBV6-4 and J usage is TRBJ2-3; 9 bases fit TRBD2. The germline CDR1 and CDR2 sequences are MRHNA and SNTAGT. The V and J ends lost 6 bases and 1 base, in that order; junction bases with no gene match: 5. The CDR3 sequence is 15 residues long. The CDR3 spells CASSLLAGRTDTQYF. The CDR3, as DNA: TGTGCCAGCAGCCTTCTAGCGGGGCGCACAGATACGCAGTATTTT.

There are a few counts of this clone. The CDR3 protein is CASTEWISGNTIYF. CDR3 nucleotide sequence: TGTGCCAGCACCGAGTGGATCTCTGGAAACACCATATATTTT. The V gene is TRBV2, the J gene TRBJ1-3; D is unresolved. With 7 bases removed from V and 0 bases from J, the gap between germline ends came to 10 bases. The CDR3 is 14 amino acids. CDR1 SNHLY and CDR2 FYNNEI come from the germline V gene.

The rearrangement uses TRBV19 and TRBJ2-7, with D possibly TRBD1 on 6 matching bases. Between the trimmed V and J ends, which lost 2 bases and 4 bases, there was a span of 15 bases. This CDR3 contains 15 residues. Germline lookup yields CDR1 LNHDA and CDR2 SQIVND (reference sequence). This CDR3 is CASSIKQGSLYEQYF. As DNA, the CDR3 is TGTGCCAGTAGTATAAAGCAGGGGAGCCTTTACGAGCAGTACTTC.

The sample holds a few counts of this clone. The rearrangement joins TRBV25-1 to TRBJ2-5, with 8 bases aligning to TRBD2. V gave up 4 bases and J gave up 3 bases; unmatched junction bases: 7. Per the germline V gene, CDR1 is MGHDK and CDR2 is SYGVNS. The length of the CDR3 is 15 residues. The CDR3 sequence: CASSAYSGTEETQYF. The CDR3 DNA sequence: TGTGCCAGCAGTGCCTATAGCGGGACTGAAGAGACCCAGTACTTC. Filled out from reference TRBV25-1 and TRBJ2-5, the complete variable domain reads EADIYQTPRYLVIGTGKKITLECSQTMGHDKMYWYQQDPGMELHLIHYSYGVNSTEKGDLSSESTVSRIRTEHFPLTLESARPSHTSQYLCASSAYSGTEETQYFGPGTRLLVL.

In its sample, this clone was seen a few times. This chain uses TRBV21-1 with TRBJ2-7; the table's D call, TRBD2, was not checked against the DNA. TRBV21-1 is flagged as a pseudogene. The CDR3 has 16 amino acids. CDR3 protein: CASSKVSGGIYYEQYF. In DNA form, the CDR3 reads TGTGCCAGCAGCAAAGTATCGGGGGGCATTTACTACGAGCAGTACTTC.